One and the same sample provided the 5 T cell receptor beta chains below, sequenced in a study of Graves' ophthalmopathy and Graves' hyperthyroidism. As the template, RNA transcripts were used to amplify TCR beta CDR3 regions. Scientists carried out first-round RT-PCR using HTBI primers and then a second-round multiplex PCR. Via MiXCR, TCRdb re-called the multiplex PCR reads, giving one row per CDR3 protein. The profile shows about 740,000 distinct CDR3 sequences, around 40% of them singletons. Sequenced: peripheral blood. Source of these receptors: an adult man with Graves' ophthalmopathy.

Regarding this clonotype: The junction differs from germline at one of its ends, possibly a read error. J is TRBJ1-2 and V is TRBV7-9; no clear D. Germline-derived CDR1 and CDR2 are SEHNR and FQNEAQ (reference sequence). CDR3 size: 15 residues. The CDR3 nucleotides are TGCGCCAGCAGCCAAGATTCGGGAACGGACTATGGCTACACCTTC. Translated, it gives CASSQDSGTDYGYTF.

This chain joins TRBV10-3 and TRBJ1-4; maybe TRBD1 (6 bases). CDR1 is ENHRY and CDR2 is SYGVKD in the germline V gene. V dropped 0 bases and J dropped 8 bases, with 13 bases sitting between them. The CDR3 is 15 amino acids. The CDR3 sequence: CAISESGRTAEKLFF. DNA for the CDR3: TGTGCCATCAGTGAGTCGGGGAGGACAGCCGAAAAACTGTTTTTT.

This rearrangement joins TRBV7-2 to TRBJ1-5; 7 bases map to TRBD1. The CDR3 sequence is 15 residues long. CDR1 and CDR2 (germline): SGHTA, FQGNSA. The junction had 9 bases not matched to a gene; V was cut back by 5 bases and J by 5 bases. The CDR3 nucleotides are TGTGCCAGCAGCCGACAGGGTGTCCCTCATCAGCCCCAGCATTTT. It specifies CASSRQGVPHQPQHF.

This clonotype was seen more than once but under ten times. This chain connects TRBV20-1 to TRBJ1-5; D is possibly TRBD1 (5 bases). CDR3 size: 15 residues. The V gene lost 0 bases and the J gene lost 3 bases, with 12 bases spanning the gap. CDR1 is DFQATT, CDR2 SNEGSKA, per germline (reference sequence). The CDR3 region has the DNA TGCAGTGCTAGAGATGGGCAGGGTATCAATCAGCCCCAGCATTTT. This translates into CSARDGQGINQPQHF.

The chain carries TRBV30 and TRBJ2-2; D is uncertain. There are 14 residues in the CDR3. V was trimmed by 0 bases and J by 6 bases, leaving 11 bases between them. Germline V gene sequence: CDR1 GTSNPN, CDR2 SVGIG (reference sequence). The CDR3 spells CAWSVLLVAGELFF. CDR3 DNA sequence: TGTGCCTGGAGTGTACTCCTTGTTGCCGGGGAGCTGTTTTTT. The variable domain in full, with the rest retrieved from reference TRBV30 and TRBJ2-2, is SQTIHQWPATLVQPVGSPLSLECTVEGTSNPNLYWYRQAAGRGLQLLFYSVGIGQISSEVPQNLSASRPQDRQFILSSKKLLLSDSGFYLCAWSVLLVAGELFFGEGSRLTVL.